These T cell receptor beta chains were read from a single sample in a study of T-cell reconstitution after alpha-beta-depleted transplantation in children. TCRdb reprocessed the PCR reads via MiXCR and lists one record per CDR3 protein. The table lists under 140,000 distinct CDR3 sequences, about 9.4% of them singletons. Specimen: PBMCs from the stem cell graft donor, collected from the stem cell graft. The origin of the receptors is a human donor who donated a stem cell graft to a child with acute lymphoblastic leukemia. CDR3s include the opening cysteine and the closing phenylalanine or tryptophan. The order of the fields is CDR3 protein, CDR3 DNA, D gene, J gene, V gene, clone size. D genes are given only for firm matches. Where a row states a size, it is once, few, many or the class of an expanded clone; other rows omit it.

CDR3aa: CASSYGSQDEQYF
CDR3nt: TGTGCCAGCAGTTACGGGTCACAGGATGAGCAGTACTTC
d_gene: NA
j_gene: TRBJ2-7
v_gene: TRBV6-6
abundance: NA

CDR3aa: CASRLGGTGAKEQYF
CDR3nt: TGCGCCAGCCGTTTGGGGGGGACAGGGGCCAAAGAGCAGTACTTC
d_gene: TRBD1
j_gene: TRBJ2-7
v_gene: TRBV5-1
abundance: many

CDR3aa: CASSLKWGGEAGANVLTF
CDR3nt: TGTGCCAGCAGCTTAAAGTGGGGTGGGGAGGCTGGGGCCAACGTCCTGACTTTC
d_gene: NA
j_gene: TRBJ2-6
v_gene: TRBV11-3
abundance: many

CDR3aa: CATSGPEGVTTGELFF
CDR3nt: TGTGCCACCAGCGGGCCTGAAGGAGTCACCACCGGGGAGCTGTTTTTT
d_gene: NA
j_gene: TRBJ2-2
v_gene: TRBV15
abundance: many

CDR3aa: CASSLYTPGTGLVKSNQPQHF
CDR3nt: TGTGCCAGCAGCTTATATACCCCCGGGACAGGGTTGGTTAAGAGCAATCAGCCCCAGCATTTT
d_gene: TRBD1
j_gene: TRBJ1-5
v_gene: TRBV11-2
abundance: many

CDR3aa: CASSLTWGREVNTEAFF
CDR3nt: TGTGCCAGCAGCTTAACATGGGGAAGGGAGGTGAACACTGAAGCTTTCTTT
d_gene: NA
j_gene: TRBJ1-1
v_gene: TRBV7-2
abundance: many

CDR3aa: CSVQEAPGYGYTF
CDR3nt: TGCAGCGTTCAAGAGGCCCCGGGCTATGGCTACACCTTC
d_gene: NA
j_gene: TRBJ1-2
v_gene: TRBV29-1
abundance: many

CDR3aa: CASSPLLNTGELFF
CDR3nt: TGTGCCAGCAGCCCCCTTCTTAACACCGGGGAGCTGTTTTTT
d_gene: NA
j_gene: TRBJ2-2
v_gene: TRBV3-1
abundance: many

CDR3aa: CSIREGLEGNEQFF
CDR3nt: TGCAGTATTCGAGAGGGACTAGAGGGCAATGAGCAGTTCTTC
d_gene: TRBD2
j_gene: TRBJ2-1
v_gene: TRBV20-1
abundance: many

CDR3aa: CASSPSQGYETQYF
CDR3nt: TGCGCCAGCAGCCCAAGTCAGGGGTACGAGACCCAGTACTTC
d_gene: NA
j_gene: TRBJ2-5
v_gene: TRBV5-1
abundance: many

CDR3aa: CASRPGTSGRDEQFF
CDR3nt: TGTGCCAGCAGACCCGGGACTAGCGGGAGGGATGAGCAGTTCTTC
d_gene: TRBD2
j_gene: TRBJ2-1
v_gene: TRBV6-5
abundance: many

CDR3aa: CAISVSGADTQYF
CDR3nt: TGTGCCATCAGTGTATCAGGGGCGGATACGCAGTATTTT
d_gene: NA
j_gene: TRBJ2-3
v_gene: TRBV10-3
abundance: many

CDR3aa: CSARFSGTTYGYTF
CDR3nt: TGCAGTGCTAGATTCAGCGGGACAACCTATGGCTACACCTTC
d_gene: NA
j_gene: TRBJ1-2
v_gene: TRBV20-1
abundance: many

CDR3aa: CASSAISGSPDTQYF
CDR3nt: TGTGCCAGCAGTGCTATTAGCGGGAGCCCAGATACGCAGTATTTT
d_gene: TRBD2
j_gene: TRBJ2-3
v_gene: TRBV2
abundance: many

CDR3aa: CATSTQKNQPQHF
CDR3nt: TGTGCCACCAGCACACAGAAGAATCAGCCCCAGCATTTT
d_gene: NA
j_gene: TRBJ1-5
v_gene: TRBV15
abundance: NA

CDR3aa: CASSYHLVAYEQYF
CDR3nt: TGTGCCAGCAGTTACCACCTGGTTGCCTACGAGCAGTACTTC
d_gene: NA
j_gene: TRBJ2-7
v_gene: TRBV6-5
abundance: many

CDR3aa: CASSLDNRWGYGYTF
CDR3nt: TGTGCCAGCAGCTTAGACAACAGATGGGGCTATGGCTACACCTTC
d_gene: NA
j_gene: TRBJ1-2
v_gene: TRBV7-2
abundance: many

CDR3aa: CASSLGDRGRGNTIYF
CDR3nt: TGTGCCAGCAGCTTAGGGGACAGGGGGAGAGGAAACACCATATATTTT
d_gene: TRBD1
j_gene: TRBJ1-3
v_gene: TRBV7-2
abundance: many

CDR3aa: CASSSEAVYEQYF
CDR3nt: TGTGCCAGCAGCTCAGAAGCAGTTTACGAGCAGTACTTC
d_gene: NA
j_gene: TRBJ2-7
v_gene: TRBV7-8
abundance: NA

CDR3aa: CSALHSGKNIQYF
CDR3nt: TGCAGTGCTCTCCATAGCGGGAAAAACATTCAGTACTTC
d_gene: TRBD2
j_gene: TRBJ2-4
v_gene: TRBV20-1
abundance: many

CDR3aa: CASSPSVATETQYF
CDR3nt: TGTGCCAGCAGCCCTAGCGTGGCAACAGAGACCCAGTACTTC
d_gene: NA
j_gene: TRBJ2-5
v_gene: TRBV7-6
abundance: many

CDR3aa: CAISESVVGDNEQFF
CDR3nt: TGTGCCATCAGTGAGTCCGTGGTGGGGGACAATGAGCAGTTCTTC
d_gene: NA
j_gene: TRBJ2-1
v_gene: TRBV10-3
abundance: many

CDR3aa: CASSPGVSSGANVLTF
CDR3nt: TGCGCCAGCAGCCCAGGGGTATCTTCTGGGGCCAACGTCCTGACTTTC
d_gene: NA
j_gene: TRBJ2-6
v_gene: TRBV5-1
abundance: many

CDR3aa: CASSRRDNTNTGELFF
CDR3nt: TGTGCCAGCAGTCGTCGGGACAACACGAACACCGGGGAGCTGTTTTTT
d_gene: NA
j_gene: TRBJ2-2
v_gene: TRBV2
abundance: once

CDR3aa: CASSPDGATNEKLFF
CDR3nt: TGTGCCAGCAGCCCTGACGGTGCAACTAATGAAAAACTGTTTTTT
d_gene: NA
j_gene: TRBJ1-4
v_gene: TRBV7-2
abundance: few

CDR3aa: CSVGGQGNYEQYF
CDR3nt: TGCAGCGTAGGCGGACAGGGCAACTACGAGCAGTACTTC
d_gene: TRBD1
j_gene: TRBJ2-7
v_gene: TRBV29-1
abundance: many

CDR3aa: CSGRIDTTGELFF
CDR3nt: TGCAGCGGACGTATTGACACGACCGGGGAGCTGTTTTTT
d_gene: NA
j_gene: TRBJ2-2
v_gene: TRBV29-1
abundance: many

CDR3aa: CASSRTLSPYEQYF
CDR3nt: TGTGCCAGCAGTCGGACGCTCTCTCCGTACGAGCAGTACTTC
d_gene: NA
j_gene: TRBJ2-7
v_gene: TRBV12-3/TRBV12-4
abundance: many

CDR3aa: CAHGVGTGGNTIYF
CDR3nt: TGTGCCCATGGAGTAGGGACAGGGGGAAACACCATATATTTT
d_gene: TRBD1
j_gene: TRBJ1-3
v_gene: TRBV30
abundance: many

CDR3aa: CASSVDPLSGGLGVNEQFF
CDR3nt: TGTGCCAGCAGCGTAGATCCCCTTAGCGGGGGCCTAGGCGTAAATGAGCAGTTCTTC
d_gene: TRBD2
j_gene: TRBJ2-1
v_gene: TRBV9
abundance: many

CDR3aa: CSALTSGFYNEQFF
CDR3nt: TGCAGTGCTTTGACTAGCGGATTCTACAATGAGCAGTTCTTC
d_gene: TRBD2
j_gene: TRBJ2-1
v_gene: TRBV20-1
abundance: many

CDR3aa: CASLNTEAFF
CDR3nt: TGTGCCAGCTTGAACACTGAAGCTTTCTTT
d_gene: NA
j_gene: TRBJ1-1
v_gene: TRBV7-2
abundance: many

CDR3aa: CASSPIGTGEAFF
CDR3nt: TGTGCTAGCAGCCCCATTGGGACAGGAGAAGCTTTCTTT
d_gene: TRBD1
j_gene: TRBJ1-1
v_gene: TRBV7-7
abundance: few

CDR3aa: CASRESVLYEQYF
CDR3nt: TGTGCCAGCAGGGAGTCGGTCCTCTACGAGCAGTACTTC
d_gene: NA
j_gene: TRBJ2-7
v_gene: TRBV12-3/TRBV12-4
abundance: many

CDR3aa: CASSFRAGDNEQFF
CDR3nt: TGTGCCAGCAGCTTTCGAGCGGGAGACAATGAGCAGTTCTTC
d_gene: TRBD2
j_gene: TRBJ2-1
v_gene: TRBV7-8
abundance: many

CDR3aa: CASSHWQGEGGGYTF
CDR3nt: TGTGCCAGCAGCCACTGGCAGGGGGAAGGGGGTGGCTACACCTTC
d_gene: TRBD1
j_gene: TRBJ1-2
v_gene: TRBV7-2
abundance: few

CDR3aa: CASSLTVGTGLYEQYF
CDR3nt: TGTGCCAGCAGCTTAACAGTCGGGACAGGGCTATACGAGCAGTACTTC
d_gene: TRBD1
j_gene: TRBJ2-7
v_gene: TRBV7-2
abundance: many

CDR3aa: CASTKGDRTDEQFF
CDR3nt: TGTGCCAGCACCAAAGGGGACAGGACGGATGAGCAGTTCTTC
d_gene: TRBD1
j_gene: TRBJ2-1
v_gene: TRBV6-2/TRBV6-3
abundance: many

CDR3aa: CASSSLAGGSGDTQYF
CDR3nt: TGTGCCAGCAGCTCCTTAGCGGGGGGGTCCGGGGATACGCAGTATTTT
d_gene: TRBD2
j_gene: TRBJ2-3
v_gene: TRBV7-2
abundance: many

CDR3aa: CSGAGTSDNNEQFF
CDR3nt: TGCAGCGGAGCCGGGACTAGCGATAACAATGAGCAGTTCTTC
d_gene: TRBD2
j_gene: TRBJ2-1
v_gene: TRBV29-1
abundance: many

CDR3aa: CASSSAGWANYGYTF
CDR3nt: TGTGCCAGCAGTTCCGCAGGGTGGGCTAACTATGGCTACACCTTC
d_gene: NA
j_gene: TRBJ1-2
v_gene: TRBV12-3/TRBV12-4
abundance: many

CDR3aa: CASNPGGPQGSYNEQFF
CDR3nt: TGTGCCAGCAACCCTGGTGGCCCCCAGGGCTCCTACAATGAGCAGTTCTTC
d_gene: NA
j_gene: TRBJ2-1
v_gene: TRBV7-9
abundance: many

CDR3aa: CASSQDGLARLTDTQYF
CDR3nt: TGTGCCAGCAGCCAAGATGGACTAGCGCGGCTCACAGATACGCAGTATTTT
d_gene: TRBD2
j_gene: TRBJ2-3
v_gene: TRBV3-1
abundance: many

CDR3aa: CASSSVGQPQHF
CDR3nt: TGTGCCAGCAGCTCCGTTGGTCAGCCCCAGCATTTT
d_gene: NA
j_gene: TRBJ1-5
v_gene: TRBV7-9
abundance: many

CDR3aa: CASSQRDSLLYEQYF
CDR3nt: TGTGCCAGCAGCCAAAGGGACTCTTTACTATACGAGCAGTACTTC
d_gene: NA
j_gene: TRBJ2-7
v_gene: TRBV3-1
abundance: many

CDR3aa: CASSSLRTGGITDTQYF
CDR3nt: TGTGCCAGCAGTTCGCTCAGGACAGGGGGCATAACAGATACGCAGTATTTT
d_gene: TRBD1
j_gene: TRBJ2-3
v_gene: TRBV27
abundance: many